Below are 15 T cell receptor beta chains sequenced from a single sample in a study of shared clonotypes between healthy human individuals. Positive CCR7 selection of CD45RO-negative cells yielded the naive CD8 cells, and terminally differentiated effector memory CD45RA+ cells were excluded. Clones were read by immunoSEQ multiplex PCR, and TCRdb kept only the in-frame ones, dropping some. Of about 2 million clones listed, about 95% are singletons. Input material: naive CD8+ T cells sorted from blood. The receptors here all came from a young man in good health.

The CDR3: CASSIGLAGGHEQYF. The CDR3 DNA follows: TGTGCCAGTAGTATTGGACTAGCGGGAGGCCACGAGCAGTACTTC. The chain is built from TRBV19 and TRBJ2-7, with 14 bases aligning to TRBD2. J gave up 5 bases and V 3 bases, and 3 bases lay outside the gene matches. The CDR3 has 15 amino acids. Germline V gives CDR1 LNHDA, CDR2 SQIVND (reference sequence). Full variable domain (remainder filled in from reference TRBV19 and TRBJ2-7): DGGITQSPKYLFRKEGQNVTLSCEQNLNHDAMYWYRQDPGQGLRLIYYSQIVNDFQKGDIAEGYSVSREKKESFPLTVTSAQKNPTAFYLCASSIGLAGGHEQYFGPGTRLTVT.

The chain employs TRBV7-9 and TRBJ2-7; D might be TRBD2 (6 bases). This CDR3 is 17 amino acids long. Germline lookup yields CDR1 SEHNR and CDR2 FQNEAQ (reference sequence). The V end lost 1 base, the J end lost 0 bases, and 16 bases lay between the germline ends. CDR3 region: CASSLGARDSSSYEQYF. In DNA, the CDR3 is TGTGCCAGCAGCTTAGGAGCCAGGGACTCGAGCTCCTACGAGCAGTACTTC.

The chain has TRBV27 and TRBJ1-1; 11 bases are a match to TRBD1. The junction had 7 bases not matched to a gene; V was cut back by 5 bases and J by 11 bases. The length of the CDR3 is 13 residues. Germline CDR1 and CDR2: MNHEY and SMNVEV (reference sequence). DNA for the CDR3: TGTGCCAGCAGTCTCGGACAGGGGGCGCGCGCTTTCTTT. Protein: CASSLGQGARAFF.

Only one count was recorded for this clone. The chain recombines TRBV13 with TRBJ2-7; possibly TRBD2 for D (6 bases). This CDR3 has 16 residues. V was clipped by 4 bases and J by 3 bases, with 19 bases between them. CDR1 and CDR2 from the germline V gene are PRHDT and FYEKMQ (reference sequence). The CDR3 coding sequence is TGTGCCAGCAGCTCGAGTACGGGGGTGGGCCTCTACGAGCAGTACTTC. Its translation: CASSSSTGVGLYEQYF.

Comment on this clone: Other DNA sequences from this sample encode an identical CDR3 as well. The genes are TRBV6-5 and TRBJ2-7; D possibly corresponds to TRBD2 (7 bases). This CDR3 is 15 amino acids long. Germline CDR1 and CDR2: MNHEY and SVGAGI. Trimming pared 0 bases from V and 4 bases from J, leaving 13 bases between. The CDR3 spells CASSYSGGALYEQYF. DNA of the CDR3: TGTGCCAGCAGTTACTCGGGGGGGGCCCTGTACGAGCAGTACTTC.

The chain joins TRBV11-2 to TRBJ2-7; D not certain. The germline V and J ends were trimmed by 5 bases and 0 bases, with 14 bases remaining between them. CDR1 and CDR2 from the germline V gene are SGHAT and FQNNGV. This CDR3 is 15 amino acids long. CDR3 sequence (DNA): TGTGCCAGCAGCCCGGAACAACTATTCTCCTACGAGCAGTACTTC. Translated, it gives CASSPEQLFSYEQYF.

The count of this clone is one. The CDR3 spells CASSDQGINEKLFF. The CDR3 coding sequence is TGTGCCAGCAGTGATCAGGGTATTAATGAAAAACTGTTTTTT. The chain employs TRBV7-9 and TRBJ1-4; possible D gene TRBD1, 5 bases. This CDR3 is built from 14 residues. In germline, CDR1 is SEHNR, CDR2 FQNEAQ (reference sequence). V dropped 6 bases and J dropped 4 bases, with 12 bases sitting between them. The whole variable domain, filled in from reference TRBV7-9 and TRBJ1-4, reads DTGVSQNPRHKITKRGQNVTFRCDPISEHNRLYWYRQTLGQGPEFLTYFQNEAQLEKSRLLSDRFSAERPKGSFSTLEIQRTEQGDSAMYLCASSDQGINEKLFFGSGTQLSVL.

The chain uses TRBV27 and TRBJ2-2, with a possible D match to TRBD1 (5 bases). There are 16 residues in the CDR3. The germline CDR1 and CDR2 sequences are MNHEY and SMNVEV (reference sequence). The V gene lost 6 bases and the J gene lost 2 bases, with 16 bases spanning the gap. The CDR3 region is CASRPAFQGNTGELFF. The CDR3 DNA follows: TGTGCCAGCAGGCCTGCCTTCCAGGGTAACACCGGGGAGCTGTTTTTT.

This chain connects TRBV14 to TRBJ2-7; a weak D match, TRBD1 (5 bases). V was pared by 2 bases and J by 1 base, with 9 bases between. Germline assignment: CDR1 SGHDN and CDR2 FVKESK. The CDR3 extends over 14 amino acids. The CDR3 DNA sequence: TGTGCCAGCAGCCAATTCCAGGGTTCCTACGAGCAGTACTTC. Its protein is CASSQFQGSYEQYF. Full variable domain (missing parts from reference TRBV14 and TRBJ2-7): EAGVTQFPSHSVIEKGQTVTLRCDPISGHDNLYWYRRVMGKEIKFLLHFVKESKQDESGMPNNRFLAERTGGTYSTLKVQPAELEDSGVYFCASSQFQGSYEQYFGPGTRLTVT.

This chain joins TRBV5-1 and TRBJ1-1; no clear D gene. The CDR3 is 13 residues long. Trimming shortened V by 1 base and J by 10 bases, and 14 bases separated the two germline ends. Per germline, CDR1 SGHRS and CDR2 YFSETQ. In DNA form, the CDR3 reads TGCGCCAGCAGCTTGTCAGGCGTGAGTGTAGCTTTCTTT. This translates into CASSLSGVSVAFF.

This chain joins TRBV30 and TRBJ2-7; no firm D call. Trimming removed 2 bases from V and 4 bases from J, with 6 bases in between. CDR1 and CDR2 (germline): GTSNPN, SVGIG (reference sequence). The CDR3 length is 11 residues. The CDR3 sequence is CAWSLQYEQYF. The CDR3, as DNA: TGTGCCTGGAGTTTGCAGTACGAGCAGTACTTC.

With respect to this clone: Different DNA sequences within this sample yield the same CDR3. CDR3 DNA sequence: TGTGCCAGCAGCTTAAACCAAGAGACCCAGTACTTC. It is translated as CASSLNQETQYF. The genes are TRBV11-2 and TRBJ2-5; D gene uncertain. Germline V gene lookup returns CDR1 SGHAT and CDR2 FQNNGV. This CDR3 has 12 residues. V lost 2 bases and J lost 0, with 1 base in between.

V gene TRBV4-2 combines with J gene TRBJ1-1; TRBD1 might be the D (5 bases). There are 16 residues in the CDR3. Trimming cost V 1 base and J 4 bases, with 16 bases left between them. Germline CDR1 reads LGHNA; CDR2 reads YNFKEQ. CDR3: CASSQVVGIGGTEAFF. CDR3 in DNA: TGTGCCAGCAGCCAAGTAGTGGGGATCGGGGGCACTGAAGCTTTCTTT.

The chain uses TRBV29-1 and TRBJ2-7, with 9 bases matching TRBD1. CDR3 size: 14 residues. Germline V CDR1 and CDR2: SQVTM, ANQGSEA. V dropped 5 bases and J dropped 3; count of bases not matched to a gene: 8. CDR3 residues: CSVIPLGQGYEQYF. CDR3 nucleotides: TGCAGCGTTATCCCATTGGGACAGGGCTACGAGCAGTACTTC.

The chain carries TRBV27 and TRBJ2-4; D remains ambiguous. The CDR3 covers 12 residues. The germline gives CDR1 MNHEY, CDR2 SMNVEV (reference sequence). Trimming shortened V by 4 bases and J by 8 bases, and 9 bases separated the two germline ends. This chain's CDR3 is CASSSRGDIQYF. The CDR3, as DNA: TGTGCCAGCAGTTCTCGAGGAGACATTCAGTACTTC.